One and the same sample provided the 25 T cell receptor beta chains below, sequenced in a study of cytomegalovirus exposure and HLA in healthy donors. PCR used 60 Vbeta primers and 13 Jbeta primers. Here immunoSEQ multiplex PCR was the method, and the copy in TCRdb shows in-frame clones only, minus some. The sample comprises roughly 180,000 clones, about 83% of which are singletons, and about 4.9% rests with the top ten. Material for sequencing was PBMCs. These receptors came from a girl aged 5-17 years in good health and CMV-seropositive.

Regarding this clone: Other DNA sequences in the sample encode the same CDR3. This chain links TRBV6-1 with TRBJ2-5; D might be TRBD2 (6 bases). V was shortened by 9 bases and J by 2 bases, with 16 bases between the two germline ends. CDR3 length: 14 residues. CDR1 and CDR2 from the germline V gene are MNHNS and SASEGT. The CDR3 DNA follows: TGTGCCAGTAGTACCCGGACTAAGCAAGAGACCCAGTACTTC. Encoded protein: CASSTRTKQETQYF.

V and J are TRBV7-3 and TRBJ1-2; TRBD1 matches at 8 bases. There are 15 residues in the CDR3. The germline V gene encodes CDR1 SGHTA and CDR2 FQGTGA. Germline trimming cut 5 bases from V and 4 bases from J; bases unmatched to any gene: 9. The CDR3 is CASSTRTGRTYGYTF. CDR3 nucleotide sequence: TGTGCCAGCAGCACTCGGACAGGGAGGACCTATGGCTACACCTTC.

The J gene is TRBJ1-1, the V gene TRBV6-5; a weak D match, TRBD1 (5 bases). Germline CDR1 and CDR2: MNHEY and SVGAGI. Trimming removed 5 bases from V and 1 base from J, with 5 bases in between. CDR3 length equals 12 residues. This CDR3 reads CASSDRNTEAFF. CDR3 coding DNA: TGTGCCAGCAGTGACAGGAACACTGAAGCTTTCTTT.

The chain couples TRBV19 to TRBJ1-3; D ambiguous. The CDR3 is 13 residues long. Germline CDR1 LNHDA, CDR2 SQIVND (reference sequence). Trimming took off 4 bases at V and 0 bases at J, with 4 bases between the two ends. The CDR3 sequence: CASSTGSGNTIYF. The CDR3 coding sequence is TGTGCCAGTAGTACGGGCTCTGGAAACACCATATATTTT.

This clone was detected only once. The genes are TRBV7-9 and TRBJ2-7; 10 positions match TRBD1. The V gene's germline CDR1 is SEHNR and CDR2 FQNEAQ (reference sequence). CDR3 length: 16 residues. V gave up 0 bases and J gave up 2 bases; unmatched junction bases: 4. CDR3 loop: CASSLAGTGDPYEQYF. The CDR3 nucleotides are TGTGCCAGCAGCTTAGCCGGGACAGGGGACCCCTACGAGCAGTACTTC.

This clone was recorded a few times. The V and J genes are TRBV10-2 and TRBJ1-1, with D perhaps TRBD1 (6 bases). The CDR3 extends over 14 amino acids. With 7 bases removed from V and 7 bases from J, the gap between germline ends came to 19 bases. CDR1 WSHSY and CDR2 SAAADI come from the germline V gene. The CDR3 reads CASTNHAPDSEAFF. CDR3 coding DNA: TGCGCCAGCACCAATCATGCCCCGGACAGTGAAGCTTTCTTT.

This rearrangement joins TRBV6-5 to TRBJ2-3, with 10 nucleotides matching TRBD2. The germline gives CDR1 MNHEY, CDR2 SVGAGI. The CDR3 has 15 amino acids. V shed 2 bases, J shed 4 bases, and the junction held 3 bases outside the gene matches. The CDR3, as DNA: TGTGCCAGCAGTTACAGCGGGGGGGCATCAGATACGCAGTATTTT. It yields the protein CASSYSGGASDTQYF.

The CDR3 protein is CSVEDTVTYEQYF. DNA of the CDR3: TGCAGCGTTGAAGATACGGTGACCTACGAGCAGTACTTC. V usage is TRBV29-1 and J usage is TRBJ2-7; D ambiguous. Trimming shortened V by 0 bases and J by 2 bases, and 8 bases separated the two germline ends. The CDR3 is 13 residues long. Germline CDR1 and CDR2: SQVTM and ANQGSEA.

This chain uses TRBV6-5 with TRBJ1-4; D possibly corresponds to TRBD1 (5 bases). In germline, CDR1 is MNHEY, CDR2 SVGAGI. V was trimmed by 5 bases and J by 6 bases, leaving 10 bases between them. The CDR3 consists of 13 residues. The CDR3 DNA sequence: TGTGCCAGCAGTAGGACATGGGATGAAAAACTGTTTTTT. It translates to CASSRTWDEKLFF.

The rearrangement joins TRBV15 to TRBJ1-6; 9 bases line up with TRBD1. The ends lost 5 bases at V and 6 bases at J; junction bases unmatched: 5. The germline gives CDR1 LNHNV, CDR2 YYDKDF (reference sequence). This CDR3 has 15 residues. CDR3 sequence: CATSSRTGANSPLHF. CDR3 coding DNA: TGTGCCACCAGCTCCAGGACAGGGGCTAATTCACCCCTCCACTTT.

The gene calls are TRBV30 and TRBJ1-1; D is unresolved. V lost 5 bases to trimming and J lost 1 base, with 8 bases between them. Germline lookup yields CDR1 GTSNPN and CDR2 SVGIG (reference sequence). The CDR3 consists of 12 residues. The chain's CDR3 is CAWGDGNTEAFF. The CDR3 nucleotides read TGTGCCTGGGGAGATGGGAACACTGAAGCTTTCTTT.

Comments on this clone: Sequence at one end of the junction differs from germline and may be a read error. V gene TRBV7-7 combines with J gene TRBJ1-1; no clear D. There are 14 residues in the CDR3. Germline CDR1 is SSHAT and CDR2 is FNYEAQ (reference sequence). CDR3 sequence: CASSAVPGNTEAFF. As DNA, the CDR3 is TGTGCTAGCAGCGCCGTCCCCGGGAACACTGAAGCTTTCTTT.

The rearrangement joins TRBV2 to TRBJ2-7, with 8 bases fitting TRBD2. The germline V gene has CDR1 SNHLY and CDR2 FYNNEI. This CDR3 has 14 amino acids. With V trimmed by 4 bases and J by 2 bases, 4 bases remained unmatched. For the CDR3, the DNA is TGTGCCAGCAGTGTAACTAGCGGAGCCTACGAGCAGTACTTC. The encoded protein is CASSVTSGAYEQYF.

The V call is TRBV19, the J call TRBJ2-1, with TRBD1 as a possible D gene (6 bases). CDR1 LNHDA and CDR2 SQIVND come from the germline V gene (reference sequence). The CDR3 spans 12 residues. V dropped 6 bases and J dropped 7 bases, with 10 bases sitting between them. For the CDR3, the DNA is TGTGCCAGTAGGACTCAGGGGAATGAGCAGTTCTTC. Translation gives CASRTQGNEQFF.

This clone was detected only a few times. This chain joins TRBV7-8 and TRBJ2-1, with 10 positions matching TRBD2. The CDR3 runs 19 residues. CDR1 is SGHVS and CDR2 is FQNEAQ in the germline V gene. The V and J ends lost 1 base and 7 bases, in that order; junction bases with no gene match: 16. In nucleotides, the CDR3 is TGTGCCAGCAGCTTAGTTTTTTCCTCACTAGCGGGGACCGGGAATGAGCAGTTCTTC. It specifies CASSLVFSSLAGTGNEQFF.

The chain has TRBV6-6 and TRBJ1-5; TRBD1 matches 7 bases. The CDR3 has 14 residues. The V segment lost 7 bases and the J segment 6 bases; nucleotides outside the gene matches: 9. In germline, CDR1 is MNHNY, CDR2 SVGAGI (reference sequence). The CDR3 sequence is CASNMNRGSQPQHF. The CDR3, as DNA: TGTGCCAGCAATATGAACAGGGGAAGTCAGCCCCAGCATTTT.

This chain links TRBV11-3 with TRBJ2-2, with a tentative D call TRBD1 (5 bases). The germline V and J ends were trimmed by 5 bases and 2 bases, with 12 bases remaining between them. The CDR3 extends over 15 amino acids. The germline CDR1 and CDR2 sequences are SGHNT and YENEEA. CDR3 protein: CASSQGHQNTGELFF. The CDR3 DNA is TGTGCCAGCAGCCAAGGACACCAAAACACCGGGGAGCTGTTTTTT.

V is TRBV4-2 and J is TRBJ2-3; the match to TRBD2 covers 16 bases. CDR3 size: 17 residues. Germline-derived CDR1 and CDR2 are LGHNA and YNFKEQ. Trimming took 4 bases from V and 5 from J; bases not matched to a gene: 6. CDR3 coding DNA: TGTGCCAGCAGCCTAGGGACTAGCGGGGGGGCCTTAGATACGCAGTATTTT. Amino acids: CASSLGTSGGALDTQYF.

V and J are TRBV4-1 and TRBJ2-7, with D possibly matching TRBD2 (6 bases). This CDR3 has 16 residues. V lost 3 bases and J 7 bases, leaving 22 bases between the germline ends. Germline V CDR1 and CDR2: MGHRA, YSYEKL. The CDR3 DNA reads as TGCGCCAGCAGCCAGTTACAGGAGGGGCTTGCGGGGGAGCAGTACTTC. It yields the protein CASSQLQEGLAGEQYF.

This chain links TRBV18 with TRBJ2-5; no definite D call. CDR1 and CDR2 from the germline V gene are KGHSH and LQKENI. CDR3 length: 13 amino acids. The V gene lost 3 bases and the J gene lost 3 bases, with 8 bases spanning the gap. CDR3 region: CASSPGRKETQYF. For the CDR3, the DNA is TGTGCCAGCTCACCGGGCAGAAAAGAGACCCAGTACTTC.

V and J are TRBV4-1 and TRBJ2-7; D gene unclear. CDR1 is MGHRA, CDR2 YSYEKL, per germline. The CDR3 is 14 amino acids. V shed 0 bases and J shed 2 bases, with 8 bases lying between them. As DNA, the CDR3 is TGCGCCAGCAGCCAAGATCAGTCCCCCTACGAGCAGTACTTC. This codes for CASSQDQSPYEQYF.

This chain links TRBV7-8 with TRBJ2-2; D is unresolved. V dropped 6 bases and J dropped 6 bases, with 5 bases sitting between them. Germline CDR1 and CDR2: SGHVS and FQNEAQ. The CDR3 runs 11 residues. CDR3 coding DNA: TGTGCCAGCAGACAGTCCGGGGAGCTGTTTTTT. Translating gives CASRQSGELFF. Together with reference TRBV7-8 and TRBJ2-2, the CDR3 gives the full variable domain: GAGVSQSPRYKVAKRGQDVALRCDPISGHVSLFWYQQALGQGPEFLTYFQNEAQLDKSGLPSDRFFAERPEGSVSTLKIQRTQQEDSAVYLCASRQSGELFFGEGSRLTVL.

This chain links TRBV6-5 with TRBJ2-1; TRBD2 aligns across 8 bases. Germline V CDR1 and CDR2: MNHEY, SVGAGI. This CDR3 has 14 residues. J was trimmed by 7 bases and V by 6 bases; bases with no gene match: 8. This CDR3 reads CASRPGLGPNEQFF. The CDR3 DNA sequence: TGTGCCAGCAGACCGGGACTAGGGCCAAATGAGCAGTTCTTC.

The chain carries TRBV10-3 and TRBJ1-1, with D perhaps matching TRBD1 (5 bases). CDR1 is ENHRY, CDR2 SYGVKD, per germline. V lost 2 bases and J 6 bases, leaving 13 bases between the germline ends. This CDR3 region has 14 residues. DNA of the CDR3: TGTGCCATCAGTGAGAGTCAGGGAAGGCCTGAAGCTTTCTTT. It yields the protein CAISESQGRPEAFF.

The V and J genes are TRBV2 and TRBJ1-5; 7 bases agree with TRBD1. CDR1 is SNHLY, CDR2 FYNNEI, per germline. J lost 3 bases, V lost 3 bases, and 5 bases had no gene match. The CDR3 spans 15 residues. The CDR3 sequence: CASSDGTGDNQPQHF. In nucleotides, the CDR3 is TGTGCCAGCAGTGACGGTACAGGGGACAATCAGCCCCAGCATTTT.